This paragraph covers one T cell receptor beta chain sequence. Which antigen it targets is not known. No much larger clonotype is one base removed from it; base qualities were not supplied. These data belong to a study of shared T cell receptors in the human thymus (dated by TCRdb to the early 2020s). Broadly, across the study: The study investigated the way shared, self-reactive T-cell receptor alpha chains are produced in the human thymus.

Library preparation used the immunoSEQ multiplex PCR assay. TCRdb retrieved this table from immuneACCESS and kept in-frame rearrangements only. Not all clones are present; in checked studies, unresolved V genes account for under half, and no reason is known for the remainder. Here the sample has 550,000 to 800,000 clones; approximately 85% occur a single time. The biggest ten clones account for over 0.008% of the sample. These same data were also listed under a study on human thymus T cells. The second investigation adds: Immunologically healthy infants undergoing open corrective cardiac surgery for congenital heart defects in Finland were used as donors. The thymus tissue came from surgical resects taken out during corrective cardiac surgery. Usage of V and J gene segments appeared to be biased in both the thymic and the peripheral blood repertoires. Highly overlapping thymic TCR repertoires among unrelated individuals were reported in the related research. The study characterized TCR alpha and beta repertoires from about 8 infant thymus samples and a few related peripheral blood samples. The infant donors were about 7 to 244 days old, and the cohort included about 6 males and two females. Thymocytes were freed from the tissue by mechanical means and kept at -70 degrees C as pellets of roughly 9-30 million cells. A QIAsymphony instrument was used to extract genomic DNA from frozen cell pellets. Using the immunoSEQ multiplex PCR assay, the TCRB and TCRAD loci were amplified from a standardized quantity of quality-controlled genomic DNA. The amplicons covered the V(D)J region and were long enough to include the CDR3 and to identify the V and J genes. Through the commercial immunoSEQ service, the amplicons were sequenced on an Illumina platform. Primer bias and sequencing errors were corrected as previously described, and TCRAD and TCRB were defined on the basis of the IMGT database. The repertoires were analysed using immunoSEQ Analyzer 3.0 and VDJTools for basic statistics, V/J segment usage, diversity estimates, rarefaction and pairwise overlap. Chao1, ChaoE, Efron-Thisted, Shannon and inverse Simpson indices were used to estimate diversity, which was also estimated on datasets down-sampled to the smallest sample. For repertoire overlap, CDR3 nucleotide sequence, V gene and J gene had to match strictly, and clustering was done by Jaccard-based multidimensional scaling. Thymus samples yielded on average approximately 800,000 unique TCRB clonotypes, compared with 80,000 to 85,000 from blood samples.

The receptor was derived from a girl less than two years old with a congenital heart defect. Donor details come from another sample of the same person, matched by shared clones. Sequenced: thymocytes.

CDR3 protein: CSARPVETQYF. The nucleotide sequence is given as TGCAGTGCCCGTCCTGTCGAGACCCAGTACTTC. The V and J segments used are TRBV20-1 and TRBJ2-5, with the D gene uncertain. CDR1 and CDR2, per the germline V gene (reference sequence), are DFQATT and SNEGSKA. Deletion took 6 bases off V and 5 bases off J, with a span of 10 bases between the germline ends. The CDR3 spans 11 residues, from the cysteine through the phenylalanine. Kept here is only the CDR3 DNA, which spans 33 bases and is read in frame from base 1.